The T cell receptor (beta chain) under discussion was sequenced for a study of OX40 agonist ivuxolimab in advanced cancers. Repertoires were generated with immunoSEQ multiplex PCR, while TCRdb's copy carries only in-frame clones and drops some. The data hold roughly 90,000 clones, with 75% to 90% observed a single time. Details on this clone: Its specificity is unknown.

This CDR3 is 14 amino acids long. Deletions cut 2 bases from V and 8 bases from J, with 15 bases between. Germline CDR1 is MNHEY and CDR2 is SVGAGI. Whole-study findings and limits: Some patients without response likewise showed low normalized clonal expansion. At 0.1-3.0 mg/kg, partial responders had clonal expansion among the lowest observed.

This receptor was taken from an adult with an advanced solid tumor such as melanoma, head and neck, liver or kidney cancer. The sequencing used CD4+ or CD8+ T cells sorted from blood, collected in a trial of the OX40 agonist ivuxolimab. The rearrangement links TRBV6-5 to TRBJ1-1; D possibly corresponds to TRBD1 (5 bases). The CDR3 reads CASSYLRDAQEAFF. The CDR3 coding sequence is TGTGCCAGCAGTTACCTCCGGGACGCTCAAGAAGCTTTCTTT.